Described below is a single TCR beta chain sequence and its context. Its antigen remains unidentified. A second roughly 7 to 11 cycle PCR used barcoded and J-beta primers. All samples yielded 2.5 million or more CDR3-containing paired-end reads. One entry per CDR3 protein results from TCRdb running MiXCR on the 5' RACE reads. The table has fewer than 2 million distinct CDR3 sequences, about 39% seen once. This sample is part of a study of blood T cells in healthy people across ages. The donors, all healthy, were Caucasians living in Russia, aged roughly 6 to 100. CDR1 and CDR2 (germline): SQVTM, ANQGSEA. The V gene end was trimmed by 4 bases and the J gene end by 5 bases; junction bases not matched to a gene: 7. This CDR3 contains 13 residues. Study-level points and caveats: Diversity was higher, and naive CD4+ cells more numerous, in long-lived donors than in aged donors. Estimated diversity, derived from one million T cells, was regarded as an underestimate.

The sequencing input was blood. The rearrangement uses TRBV29-1 and TRBJ1-1; TRBD1 agrees at 7 bases. The clonotype originates from a human donor in good health. CDR3 coding DNA: TGCAGCGTTGGCCCGGGACAGCGAACTGAAGCTTTCTTT. Translating gives CSVGPGQRTEAFF.